One and the same sample provided the 30 T cell receptor beta chains below, sequenced in a study of response to subunit inactivated influenza vaccine. Each CDR3 protein is one row after TCRdb ran MiXCR on the RT-PCR reads. The profile shows 500,000 to 550,000 distinct CDR3 sequences, around 8% of them singletons. This specimen consisted of PBMCs from blood, obtained 23 months after vaccination. Receptor source: a man aged 45-69 years who received an inactivated influenza vaccine.

The J gene is TRBJ2-2, the V gene TRBV12-3 or TRBV12-4, with 7 nucleotides matching TRBD2. The CDR3 contains 13 residues. Germline trimming cut 10 bases from V and 4 bases from J; bases unmatched to any gene: 6. CDR3 DNA sequence: TGTGCCACAAGGGAGGGGCCCACCGGGGAGCTGTTTTTT. The encoded protein is CATREGPTGELFF.

The rearrangement uses TRBV25-1 and TRBJ2-7; TRBD1 aligns across 8 bases. The J segment lost 0 bases and the V segment lost 1 base, leaving 11 bases of the junction unmatched. Germline loops: CDR1 MGHDK, CDR2 SYGVNS. The CDR3 covers 18 residues. CDR3 DNA: TGTGCCAGCAGTGAATTCGATGTCAGGGGGCCGAGCTCCTACGAGCAGTACTTC. Translated: CASSEFDVRGPSSYEQYF.

The DNA for the CDR3 is TGTGCCAGCAGTTACTGGGCAGGGATAGAGAACGAGCAGTACTTC. Protein sequence: CASSYWAGIENEQYF. V is TRBV6-5 and J is TRBJ2-7; possibly TRBD1 for D (5 bases). The CDR3 covers 15 residues. The V end was cut by 1 base, the J end by 5 bases, with 15 bases between. Germline loops: CDR1 MNHEY, CDR2 SVGAGI.

This clonotype was seen only a few times. V usage is TRBV20-1 and J usage is TRBJ1-5; D is unresolved. The CDR3 is 16 amino acids. The V end was cut by 2 bases, the J end by 3 bases, with 17 bases between. From germline, CDR1 is DFQATT and CDR2 SNEGSKA (reference sequence). CDR3 loop: CSARRLGGDDNQPQHF. CDR3 DNA sequence: TGCAGTGCTAGACGCCTGGGTGGCGACGACAATCAGCCCCAGCATTTT.

This clonotype has at least ten counts. The CDR3, as DNA: TGTGCCAGCGAATCCTTCCAGGGAGCCGAGACCCAGTACTTC. Amino acids: CASESFQGAETQYF. The chain carries TRBV6-1 and TRBJ2-5; either TRBD1 or TRBD2 may fit D (5 bases each). This CDR3 has 14 residues. Germline V gene data show CDR1 as MNHNS and CDR2 as SASEGT. Trimming pared 8 bases from V and 5 bases from J, leaving 18 bases between.

The chain is built from TRBV24-1 and TRBJ2-1; 8 nucleotides line up with TRBD1. The CDR3 is made up of 13 amino acids. Germline CDR1 reads KGHDR; CDR2 reads SFDVKD. V lost 5 bases and J lost 10; bases outside the gene matches: 6. The CDR3 DNA is TGTGCCACCAGTGGCTCGGGACAGGACGAGCAGTTCTTC. Translation: CATSGSGQDEQFF.

This clonotype was counted only a few times. The genes are TRBV5-5 and TRBJ2-3, with a tentative D call TRBD1 (5 bases). The germline V gene encodes CDR1 SGHKS and CDR2 YYEKEE (reference sequence). The CDR3 is 14 residues long. V lost 2 bases to trimming and J lost 1 base, with 8 bases between them. This CDR3 is CASSFDSGTDTQYF. The DNA for the CDR3 is TGTGCCAGCAGCTTCGACAGCGGCACAGATACGCAGTATTTT.

This clonotype was detected only a few times. This chain's CDR3 is CASRTSGGSHEQYF. The CDR3 DNA reads TGTGCCAGCAGAACATCAGGGGGAAGCCACGAGCAGTACTTC. This rearrangement joins TRBV6-1 to TRBJ2-7; TRBD1 matches 7 bases. Trimming cost V 6 bases and J 5 bases; bases outside gene matches: 10. There are 14 residues in the CDR3. CDR1 MNHNS and CDR2 SASEGT come from the germline V gene.

In this sample, this clonotype turned up a few times. The genes are TRBV25-1 and TRBJ1-1; no firm D call. The CDR3 consists of 14 residues. CDR1 and CDR2 (germline): MGHDK, SYGVNS. V was cut by 1 base and J by 1 base, with 7 bases left in between. CDR3 sequence (DNA): TGTGCCAGCAGTGAATCACGGGGGAACACTGAAGCTTTCTTT. Protein product: CASSESRGNTEAFF. The variable domain in full, completed from reference TRBV25-1 and TRBJ1-1, reads EADIYQTPRYLVIGTGKKITLECSQTMGHDKMYWYQQDPGMELHLIHYSYGVNSTEKGDLSSESTVSRIRTEHFPLTLESARPSHTSQYLCASSESRGNTEAFFGQGTRLTVV.

This clonotype has more than one count but fewer than ten. The chain recombines TRBV6-1 with TRBJ2-2; TRBD1 matches at 10 bases. CDR1 is MNHNS and CDR2 is SASEGT in the germline V gene. This CDR3 is 15 amino acids long. The trim removed 8 bases at V and 3 bases at J, leaving 6 bases unmatched. CDR3 nucleotide sequence: TGTGCCAGCGAAGGGACAGGGGCGGACACCGGGGAGCTGTTTTTT. Its translation: CASEGTGADTGELFF.

This clonotype was counted ten times or more. This chain uses TRBV6-6 with TRBJ1-3; D is ambiguous. Trimming pared 8 bases from V and 2 bases from J, leaving 4 bases between. The CDR3 is 11 residues long. Germline CDR1 MNHNY, CDR2 SVGAGI (reference sequence). The CDR3 DNA is TGTGCCAGCTTAACTGGAAACACCATATATTTT. Its protein product is CASLTGNTIYF.

This clonotype was picked up many times. The genes are TRBV28 and TRBJ2-2; D is ambiguous. CDR1 and CDR2 from the germline V gene are MDHEN and SYDVKM. V lost 6 bases to trimming and J lost 5 bases, with 10 bases between them. This CDR3 spans 13 amino acids. Here the CDR3 reads CASRELATGELFF. The CDR3 DNA reads TGTGCCAGCAGAGAACTTGCAACCGGGGAGCTGTTTTTT.

The gene calls are TRBV28 and TRBJ1-6; TRBD1 might be the D (5 bases). V was clipped by 2 bases and J by 4 bases, with 12 bases between them. The V gene's germline CDR1 is MDHEN and CDR2 SYDVKM. This CDR3 comprises 16 residues. The DNA of the CDR3 is TGTGCCAGCAGTTTAAGGGCCGGGGCTTATAATTCACCCCTCCACTTT. As protein: CASSLRAGAYNSPLHF.

This clonotype occurred many times. The chain recombines TRBV9 with TRBJ1-2; D remains unclear. CDR3 length: 15 residues. Per the germline V gene, CDR1 is SGDLS and CDR2 is YYNGEE. V dropped 0 bases and J dropped 0 bases, with 9 bases sitting between them. As DNA, the CDR3 is TGTGCCAGCAGCGTAGGGACCACACCTAACTATGGCTACACCTTC. This encodes CASSVGTTPNYGYTF.

This clonotype has ten or more counts. This sequence joins TRBV28 and TRBJ2-3; 10 nucleotides line up with TRBD1. This CDR3 spans 13 amino acids. The V gene end was trimmed by 8 bases and the J gene end by 4 bases; junction bases not matched to a gene: 3. From germline, CDR1 is MDHEN and CDR2 SYDVKM. The CDR3 spells CASGTGDPDTQYF. The DNA for the CDR3 is TGTGCCAGCGGGACAGGGGATCCAGATACGCAGTATTTT.

The chain is built from TRBV5-6 and TRBJ2-1; 7 positions agree with TRBD1. V was clipped by 7 bases and J by 6 bases; unmatched bases: 7. The CDR3 is 13 amino acids. Germline V gene lookup returns CDR1 SGHDT and CDR2 YYEEEE. CDR3 loop: CASGPGTVNEQFF. In nucleotides, the CDR3 is TGTGCCAGCGGCCCCGGGACAGTCAATGAGCAGTTCTTC.

The gene calls are TRBV7-9 and TRBJ2-2; 8 bases match TRBD2. The junction had 7 bases not matched to a gene; V was cut back by 5 bases and J by 5 bases. The length of the CDR3 is 15 residues. Per germline, CDR1 SEHNR and CDR2 FQNEAQ (reference sequence). The CDR3 DNA sequence: TGTGCCAGCAGCCTCCTTGGCGGGGGGACCGGGGAGCTGTTTTTT. Its protein product is CASSLLGGGTGELFF.

The rearrangement links TRBV5-1 to TRBJ2-3; 7 bases fit TRBD1. Germline values: CDR1 SGHRS, CDR2 YFSETQ. Losses at the gene ends were 0 bases for V and 0 bases for J; bases not matched to a gene: 10. CDR3 length: 18 amino acids. The CDR3 loop reads CASSLESPTGASTDTQYF. In DNA, the CDR3 is TGCGCCAGCAGCTTGGAGAGCCCTACAGGGGCTAGCACAGATACGCAGTATTTT.

This clonotype was detected ten times or more. The chain carries TRBV6-5 and TRBJ2-7; D may correspond to TRBD1 or TRBD2 (5 bases each). V lost 5 bases and J 4 bases, leaving 9 bases between the germline ends. Germline CDR1 and CDR2: MNHEY and SVGAGI. CDR3 length equals 12 residues. This CDR3 is CASSGDGYEQYF. The CDR3 DNA sequence: TGTGCCAGCAGTGGGGACGGGTACGAGCAGTACTTC.

The chain recombines TRBV7-9 with TRBJ2-1; perhaps TRBD2 as D (6 bases). The CDR3 sequence is 17 residues long. The V and J ends lost 5 bases and 0 bases respectively, with 17 bases between them. Germline assignment: CDR1 SEHNR and CDR2 FQNEAQ (reference sequence). The CDR3 region is CASSPSTSRTSYNEQFF. CDR3 DNA sequence: TGTGCCAGCAGCCCGTCGACTAGTCGTACCTCCTACAATGAGCAGTTCTTC.

This clonotype was observed a few times. The chain carries TRBV12-3 or TRBV12-4 and TRBJ2-5; D is unclear. The CDR3 is 14 amino acids. V lost 0 bases, J lost 1 base, and 6 bases lay in between. Here the CDR3 reads CASSLAQIQETQYF. The CDR3 nucleotides read TGTGCCAGCAGTTTAGCGCAGATCCAAGAGACCCAGTACTTC.

This clonotype has at least ten counts. The V gene is TRBV6-5, the J gene TRBJ1-5; 8 bases align to TRBD1. The CDR3 length is 15 residues. Germline CDR1 and CDR2: MNHEY and SVGAGI. V shed 4 bases and J 3 bases; nucleotides not matched to a gene: 5. In DNA, the CDR3 is TGTGCCAGCAGTTCCGACAGGGGTGACAATCAGCCCCAGCATTTT. The encoded protein is CASSSDRGDNQPQHF.

The gene calls are TRBV28 and TRBJ2-7; no reliable D call. The germline CDR1 and CDR2 sequences are MDHEN and SYDVKM. The CDR3 extends over 11 amino acids. Trimming removed 6 bases from V and 7 bases from J, with 10 bases in between. The CDR3 protein is CASSTIMEQYF. The DNA of the CDR3 is TGTGCCAGCAGCACTATAATGGAGCAGTACTTC.

The sample holds a few counts of this clonotype. J is TRBJ1-5 and V is TRBV11-2; D call uncertain. Germline V gene lookup returns CDR1 SGHAT and CDR2 FQNNGV. This CDR3 is built from 18 residues. V gave up 1 base and J gave up 3 bases, with 19 bases separating them. The CDR3 reads CASSLVASLGTYNQPQHF. CDR3 nucleotides: TGTGCCAGCAGCTTAGTAGCCTCTCTGGGCACCTACAATCAGCCCCAGCATTTT.

The rearrangement uses TRBV6-5 and TRBJ2-1, with 8 bases aligning to TRBD2. This CDR3 has 15 amino acids. From germline, CDR1 is MNHEY and CDR2 SVGAGI. The J segment lost 3 bases and the V segment lost 4 bases, leaving 5 bases of the junction unmatched. The CDR3 loop is CASSLSGRIYNEQFF. The CDR3 bases are TGTGCCAGCAGTTTGAGCGGGAGAATCTACAATGAGCAGTTCTTC.

The table lists this clonotype with many counts. The chain employs TRBV11-2 and TRBJ1-1, with unresolved D. The CDR3 has 13 residues. The germline V and J ends were trimmed by 9 bases and 0 bases, with 11 bases remaining between them. CDR1 and CDR2 from the germline V gene are SGHAT and FQNNGV. The CDR3 region has the DNA TGTGCCAGTCAAATCGATATGAACACTGAAGCTTTCTTT. Translation gives CASQIDMNTEAFF.

This clonotype appeared a few times. The J gene is TRBJ2-2, the V gene TRBV11-2; 11 nucleotides agree with TRBD2. Trimming cost V 5 bases and J 1 base; bases outside gene matches: 12. The CDR3 consists of 19 residues. Germline-derived CDR1 and CDR2 are SGHAT and FQNNGV. The chain's CDR3 is CASSGGLAGNSWNTGELFF. CDR3 DNA: TGTGCCAGCAGCGGAGGACTAGCGGGCAACTCCTGGAACACCGGGGAGCTGTTTTTT.

This clonotype was counted a few times. The chain combines TRBV7-9 with TRBJ2-1, with 13 bases matching TRBD2. The CDR3 length is 16 residues. With 4 bases clipped from V and 9 bases from J, the junction kept 9 bases outside the gene matches. Germline V lookup: CDR1 SEHNR, CDR2 FQNEAQ (reference sequence). CDR3: CASSSPGTSGVGEQFF. The CDR3 DNA reads as TGTGCCAGCAGCTCCCCCGGGACTAGCGGGGTAGGTGAGCAGTTCTTC.

This clonotype appeared many times. The rearrangement links TRBV5-1 to TRBJ2-3; 8 nucleotides align to TRBD2. Germline assignment: CDR1 SGHRS and CDR2 YFSETQ. This CDR3 comprises 18 residues. The ends lost 0 bases at V and 1 base at J; junction bases unmatched: 10. The CDR3 coding sequence is TGCGCCAGCAGCTTGGAGACTGGACTAGCCGGGGGCACAGATACGCAGTATTTT. Its translation is CASSLETGLAGGTDTQYF.

This clonotype was seen repeatedly, ten times or more. This rearrangement joins TRBV10-3 to TRBJ2-3, with TRBD2 matching over 13 bases. Unmatched junction bases numbered 9, after V lost 5 bases and J lost 1 base. Germline assignment: CDR1 ENHRY and CDR2 SYGVKD. The CDR3 spans 18 residues. CDR3 in amino acids: CAISRLAGGAGGTDTQYF. The CDR3 DNA follows: TGTGCCATCAGTCGACTAGCGGGAGGCGCCGGTGGCACAGATACGCAGTATTTT.